The 6 T cell receptor beta chains below come from one sample, sequenced in a study of OX40 agonist ivuxolimab in advanced cancers. Profiling relied on immunoSEQ multiplex PCR, and the TCRdb table lists in-frame clones only, not all of them. The table lists tens of thousands of clones, nearly 90% of them singletons. The specimen comprised CD4+ or CD8+ T cells sorted from blood, sampled in a trial of the OX40 agonist ivuxolimab. These receptor sequences come from an adult with an advanced solid tumor such as melanoma, head and neck, liver or kidney cancer.

The genes are TRBV2 and TRBJ1-5, with D maybe TRBD1 (5 bases). CDR1 SNHLY and CDR2 FYNNEI come from the germline V gene. CDR3 size: 15 residues. The ends were cut back, 0 bases at V and 6 bases at J, with 12 bases in the middle. The CDR3 DNA sequence: TGTGCCAGCAGTGAAGCTTTCGGGGGGTTTCAGCCCCAGCATTTT. It encodes CASSEAFGGFQPQHF.

The chain has TRBV11-2 and TRBJ2-7; D remains unclear. CDR3 length: 15 residues. The V end lost 0 bases, the J end lost 3 bases, and 12 bases lay between the germline ends. CDR1 SGHAT and CDR2 FQNNGV come from the germline V gene. The CDR3 reads CASSLDLGLGYEQYF. In nucleotides, the CDR3 is TGTGCCAGCAGCTTAGATCTAGGGCTAGGCTACGAGCAGTACTTC. The full variable domain, its missing parts supplied by reference TRBV11-2 and TRBJ2-7, is EAGVAQSPRYKIIEKRQSVAFWCNPISGHATLYWYQQILGQGPKLLIQFQNNGVVDDSQLPKDRFSAERLKGVDSTLKIQPAKLEDSAVYLCASSLDLGLGYEQYFGPGTRLTVT.

The V gene is TRBV4-1, the J gene TRBJ2-3; 8 bases are shared with TRBD2. In germline, CDR1 is MGHRA, CDR2 YSYEKL. This CDR3 comprises 18 residues. The V segment lost 1 base and the J segment 4 bases; nucleotides outside the gene matches: 13. The CDR3 DNA sequence: TGCGCCAGCAGCCAAGGTGCGGTGGCGGGGGGTCGTTCAGATACGCAGTATTTT. This sequence encodes CASSQGAVAGGRSDTQYF.

This clone was seen a handful of times. The CDR3 DNA sequence: TGTGCCAGCAGTTGGCGCGGGGGGACCTACGAGCAGTACTTC. The encoded protein is CASSWRGGTYEQYF. The chain combines TRBV27 with TRBJ2-7, with 8 bases lining up with TRBD2. Germline CDR1 reads MNHEY; CDR2 reads SMNVEV (reference sequence). The CDR3 sequence is 14 residues long. With 4 bases clipped from V and 2 bases from J, the junction kept 4 bases outside the gene matches.

The chain is built from TRBV28 and TRBJ2-1, with 7 nucleotides matching TRBD1. Germline values: CDR1 MDHEN, CDR2 SYDVKM. V shed 2 bases, J shed 5 bases, and the junction held 6 bases outside the gene matches. The CDR3 has 15 residues. The DNA of the CDR3 is TGTGCCAGCAGTTTACGCCCCGGGACAGACAATGAGCAGTTCTTC. It codes for CASSLRPGTDNEQFF.

Written as DNA, the CDR3 is TGTGCCAGCGGGGGGCTCAACACAGATACGCAGTATTTT. It encodes CASGGLNTDTQYF. The chain is built from TRBV2 and TRBJ2-3, with D perhaps assigned TRBD1 or TRBD2 (6 bases each). V was pared by 8 bases and J by 2 bases, with 11 bases between. Germline V gives CDR1 SNHLY, CDR2 FYNNEI. The CDR3 totals 13 residues. Supplemented by reference TRBV2 and TRBJ2-3, the full variable domain reads EPEVTQTPSHQVTQMGQEVILRCVPISNHLYFYWYRQILGQKVEFLVSFYNNEISEKSEIFDDQFSVERPDGSNFTLKIRSTKLEDSAMYFCASGGLNTDTQYFGPGTRLTVL.